The clone carrying this T cell receptor beta chain was recorded many times. TCRbeta library preparation incorporated unique molecular identifiers. TCRdb reprocessed the PCR reads via MiXCR and lists one record per CDR3 protein. This table holds hundreds of thousands of distinct CDR3 sequences, around a sixth found once. V lost 4 bases, J lost 4 bases, and 4 bases lay in between. This CDR3 is built from 11 residues. Germline V gene sequence: CDR1 MGHDK, CDR2 SYGVNS. This sample was taken from a study of T-cell reconstitution after alpha-beta-depleted transplantation in children. Sequencing was performed on PBMCs from the stem cell graft donor, taken from the stem cell graft. V usage is TRBV25-1 and J usage is TRBJ2-5; D remains unclear. The clonotype originates from a human donor who donated a stem cell graft to a child with acute myeloid leukemia. CDR3 nucleotide sequence: TGTGCCAGCAGTGTTACAGAGACCCAGTACTTC. Protein: CASSVTETQYF. Combining the CDR3 with reference TRBV25-1 and TRBJ2-5 gives the whole variable domain EADIYQTPRYLVIGTGKKITLECSQTMGHDKMYWYQQDPGMELHLIHYSYGVNSTEKGDLSSESTVSRIRTEHFPLTLESARPSHTSQYLCASSVTETQYFGPGTRLLVL.